This T cell receptor beta chain is drawn from a study of T cell changes during pregnancy in multiple sclerosis. Method: immunoSEQ multiplex PCR; TCRdb's copy keeps in-frame clones and lacks some. The sample includes 77,000 or so clones, roughly 93% of them seen just once. This TCR came from a female donor in good health, enrolled as a control in a pregnancy study. The input for sequencing was peripheral blood, taken in the second trimester of pregnancy.

DNA for the CDR3: TGTGCCAGCAGCAACACAGGGAACACCATATATTTT. Translating it yields CASSNTGNTIYF. V is TRBV25-1 and J is TRBJ1-3; TRBD1 might be the D (6 bases). CDR1 and CDR2 from the germline V gene are MGHDK and SYGVNS. Trimming stripped 6 bases from V and 7 bases from J, with 10 bases between. The CDR3 contains 12 residues. The full variable domain, completed using reference TRBV25-1 and TRBJ1-3, is EADIYQTPRYLVIGTGKKITLECSQTMGHDKMYWYQQDPGMELHLIHYSYGVNSTEKGDLSSESTVSRIRTEHFPLTLESARPSHTSQYLCASSNTGNTIYFGEGSWLTVV.